This TCR beta chain was recovered during a study of identical twins. Looked up from germline, CDR1 is MRHNA and CDR2 is SNTAGT. Trimming shortened V by 4 bases and J by 5 bases, and 9 bases separated the two germline ends. CDR3 size: 13 residues. This clonotype showed up many times. TCRdb redid the calling of the 5' RACE reads with MiXCR, one entry per CDR3 protein. Among 570,000 or so distinct CDR3 sequences listed, approximately 9.6% were seen once. These data were likewise used in another study, on yellow fever vaccine responses in identical twins.

The V call is TRBV6-4, the J call TRBJ2-1, with D unresolved. The sample consisted of PBMCs. The TCR comes from a woman aged 18-29 years in good health. The CDR3 DNA is TGTGCCAGCAGTGGCGACGGAAACAATGAGCAGTTCTTC. Translation: CASSGDGNNEQFF.